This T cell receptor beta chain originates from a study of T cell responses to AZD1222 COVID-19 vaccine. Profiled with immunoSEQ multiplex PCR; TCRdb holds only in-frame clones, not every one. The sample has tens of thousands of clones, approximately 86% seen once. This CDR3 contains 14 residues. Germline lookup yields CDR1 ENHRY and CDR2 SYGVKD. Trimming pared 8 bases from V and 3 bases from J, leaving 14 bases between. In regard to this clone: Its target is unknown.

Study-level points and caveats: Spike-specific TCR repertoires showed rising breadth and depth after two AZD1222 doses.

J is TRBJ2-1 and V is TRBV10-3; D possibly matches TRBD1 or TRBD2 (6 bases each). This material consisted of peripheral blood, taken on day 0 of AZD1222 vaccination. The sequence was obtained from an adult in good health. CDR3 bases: TGTGCCATCCGCCCGGAGGGGGGCTACAATGAGCAGTTCTTC. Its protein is CAIRPEGGYNEQFF.